One sample yielded the 13 T cell receptor beta chains listed below, sequenced in a study of beta chain features in type 1 diabetes. General study points: The study found moderately but significantly shorter TCRB CDR3s in all four CD4+ subsets of Type 1 diabetes patients.

No antigens are known for them. Every bit of the isolated RNA underwent reverse transcription, so sequencing read expressed TCRB transcripts. Clones were sequenced by immunoSEQ multiplex PCR, and TCRdb holds only the in-frame ones, with some missing. The sample has approximately 250,000 clones; roughly 11% are singletons. The sample taken for sequencing was naive CD4+ T cells from blood. The receptor source for this set is a man aged 25 to 40 with type 1 diabetes.

V usage is TRBV29-1 and J usage is TRBJ1-1, with 7 bases matching TRBD1. In germline, CDR1 is SQVTM, CDR2 ANQGSEA. After removal of 5 bases from V and 4 bases from J, the junction contained 4 bases not matched to a gene. The CDR3 consists of 12 residues. In nucleotides, the CDR3 is TGCAGCGTTATCCGACAGGGCACTGAAGCTTTCTTT. It is translated as CSVIRQGTEAFF.

This clone was seen only a few times. The J gene is TRBJ2-3, the V gene TRBV19; 9 bases fit TRBD1. Germline V gene sequence: CDR1 LNHDA, CDR2 SQIVND (reference sequence). V trimming: 4 bases; J trimming: 3 bases; junction bases outside the gene matches: 5. This CDR3 is 15 amino acids long. For the CDR3, the DNA is TGTGCCAGTAGTACTCGGACAGGGGCGACAGATACGCAGTATTTT. It yields the protein CASSTRTGATDTQYF. The variable domain in full, completed from reference TRBV19 and TRBJ2-3, reads DGGITQSPKYLFRKEGQNVTLSCEQNLNHDAMYWYRQDPGQGLRLIYYSQIVNDFQKGDIAEGYSVSREKKESFPLTVTSAQKNPTAFYLCASSTRTGATDTQYFGPGTRLTVL.

This clone has ten or more counts. The CDR3 protein is CSVGQDYNEQFF. The CDR3 nucleotides read TGCAGCGTGGGACAGGATTACAATGAGCAGTTCTTC. The chain is built from TRBV29-1 and TRBJ2-1, with 8 bases aligning to TRBD1. The CDR3 length is 12 residues. V lost 6 bases and J lost 4; bases outside the gene matches: 2. The V gene's germline CDR1 is SQVTM and CDR2 ANQGSEA.

The J gene is TRBJ2-4, the V gene TRBV25-1, with D perhaps matching TRBD1 (6 bases). V was trimmed by 9 bases and J by 4 bases, leaving 16 bases between them. In germline, CDR1 is MGHDK, CDR2 SYGVNS. CDR3 length: 14 amino acids. CDR3 nucleotides: TGTGCCAGACACCGGGACATACTAAAAAACATTCAGTACTTC. The encoded protein is CARHRDILKNIQYF.

V and J are TRBV19 and TRBJ2-5; 8 nucleotides line up with TRBD1. V was pared by 3 bases and J by 5 bases, with 2 bases of the junction left unmatched. CDR3 length: 13 amino acids. Germline-derived CDR1 and CDR2 are LNHDA and SQIVND (reference sequence). This chain's CDR3 is CASSIQGAETQYF. The DNA for the CDR3 is TGTGCCAGTAGTATTCAGGGGGCGGAGACCCAGTACTTC.

This chain joins TRBV7-8 and TRBJ2-5; 9 nucleotides agree with TRBD1. This CDR3 region has 15 residues. V shed 4 bases, J shed 5 bases, and the junction held 8 bases outside the gene matches. Per the germline V gene, CDR1 is SGHVS and CDR2 is FQNEAQ. CDR3 residues: CASSSYRGLDETQYF. The DNA for the CDR3 is TGTGCCAGCAGCTCATACAGGGGGCTCGATGAGACCCAGTACTTC.

This sequence joins TRBV28 and TRBJ2-6; weak D call: TRBD1 (6 bases). Germline V gene lookup returns CDR1 MDHEN and CDR2 SYDVKM. The CDR3 length is 14 residues. V lost 7 bases to trimming and J lost 0 bases, with 7 bases between them. The CDR3 loop is CASKQGSGANVLTF. In DNA form, the CDR3 reads TGTGCCAGCAAACAGGGCTCTGGGGCCAACGTCCTGACTTTC.

The genes are TRBV25-1 and TRBJ1-1; 9 nucleotides align to TRBD1. The CDR3 covers 14 residues. CDR1 is MGHDK and CDR2 is SYGVNS in the germline V gene. Trimming at V came to 6 bases and at J to 1 base, leaving 3 bases not matched to a gene. The CDR3 sequence is CASSQDRGNTEAFF. The DNA of the CDR3 is TGTGCCAGCAGCCAGGACAGGGGGAACACTGAAGCTTTCTTT.

This clone was seen a few times. The genes are TRBV30 and TRBJ1-2; D unclear. CDR1 is GTSNPN, CDR2 SVGIG, per germline (reference sequence). Trimming removed 1 base at V and 8 bases at J, with 8 bases between. The CDR3 is made up of 11 amino acids. DNA for the CDR3: TGTGCCTGGAGTGGTCCGGGAGGCTACACCTTC. Its translation: CAWSGPGGYTF.

V and J are TRBV9 and TRBJ1-2; no firm D call. There are 16 residues in the CDR3. Germline V lookup: CDR1 SGDLS, CDR2 YYNGEE. V lost 4 bases to trimming and J lost 3 bases, with 19 bases between them. The CDR3 loop is CASSLRSGSPYYGYTF. The CDR3 bases are TGTGCCAGCAGCTTAAGATCAGGTTCCCCATACTATGGCTACACCTTC.

The gene calls are TRBV5-4 and TRBJ1-6, with 11 bases lining up with TRBD1. The germline CDR1 and CDR2 sequences are SGHNT and YYREEE (reference sequence). V lost 7 bases and J lost 1; bases outside the gene matches: 10. This CDR3 contains 18 residues. The CDR3 sequence: CASRRWTGGDSYNSPLHF. CDR3 sequence (DNA): TGTGCCAGCCGGAGATGGACAGGGGGCGATTCCTATAATTCACCCCTCCACTTT.

This chain links TRBV28 with TRBJ2-7; TRBD1 is a possible D gene (6 bases). This CDR3 has 13 amino acids. The germline gives CDR1 MDHEN, CDR2 SYDVKM. Trimming pared 6 bases from V and 6 bases from J, leaving 15 bases between. CDR3: CASRYSGASEQYF. In DNA form, the CDR3 reads TGTGCCAGCAGATACTCAGGGGCGAGCGAGCAGTACTTC.

The chain is built from TRBV6-6 and TRBJ1-2; TRBD1 aligns across 7 bases. The CDR3 totals 13 residues. From germline, CDR1 is MNHNY and CDR2 SVGAGI (reference sequence). V gave up 6 bases and J gave up 3 bases; unmatched junction bases: 4. The CDR3 region has the DNA TGTGCCAGCAGCTCTACAGGGGACTATGGCTACACCTTC. Translated, it gives CASSSTGDYGYTF.